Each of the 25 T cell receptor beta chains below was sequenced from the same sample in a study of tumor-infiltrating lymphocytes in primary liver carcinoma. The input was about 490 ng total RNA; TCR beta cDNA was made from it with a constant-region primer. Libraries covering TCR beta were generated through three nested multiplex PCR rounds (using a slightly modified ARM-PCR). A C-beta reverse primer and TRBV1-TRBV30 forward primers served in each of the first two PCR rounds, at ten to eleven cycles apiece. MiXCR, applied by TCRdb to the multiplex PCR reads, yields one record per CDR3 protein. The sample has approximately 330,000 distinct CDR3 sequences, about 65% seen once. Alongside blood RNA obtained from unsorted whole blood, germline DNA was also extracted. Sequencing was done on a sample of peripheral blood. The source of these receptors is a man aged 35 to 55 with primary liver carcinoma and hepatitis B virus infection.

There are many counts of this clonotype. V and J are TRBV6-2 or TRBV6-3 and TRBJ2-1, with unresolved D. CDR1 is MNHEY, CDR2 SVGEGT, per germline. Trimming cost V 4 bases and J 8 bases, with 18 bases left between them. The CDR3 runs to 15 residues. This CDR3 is CASSLMDVGFYEQFF. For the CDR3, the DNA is TGTGCCAGCAGTTTAATGGACGTAGGGTTCTATGAGCAGTTCTTC.

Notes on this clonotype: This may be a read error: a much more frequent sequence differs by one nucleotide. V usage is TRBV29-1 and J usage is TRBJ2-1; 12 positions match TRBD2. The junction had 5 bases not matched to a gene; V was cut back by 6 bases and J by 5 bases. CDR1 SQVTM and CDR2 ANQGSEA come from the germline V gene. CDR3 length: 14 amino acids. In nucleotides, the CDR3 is TGCAGCGTCGGACTAGCGGGAACCCACAATGAGCAGTTCTTC. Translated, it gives CSVGLAGTHNEQFF.

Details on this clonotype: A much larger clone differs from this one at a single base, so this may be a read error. The CDR3: CSVGTANLMNAEAFF. CDR3 DNA: TGCAGCGTTGGGACGGCCAACCTCATGAACGCTGAAGCTTTCTTT. The gene calls are TRBV29-1 and TRBJ1-1; unclear D gene. Per the germline V gene, CDR1 is SQVTM and CDR2 is ANQGSEA. The CDR3 extends over 15 amino acids.

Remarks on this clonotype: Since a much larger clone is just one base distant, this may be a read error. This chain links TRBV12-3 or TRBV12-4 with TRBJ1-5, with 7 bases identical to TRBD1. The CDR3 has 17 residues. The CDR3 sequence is CASSLGETGRRNQLQHF. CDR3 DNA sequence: TGTGCCAGCAGTTTAGGGGAGACAGGGCGGCGCAATCAGCTCCAGCATTTT.

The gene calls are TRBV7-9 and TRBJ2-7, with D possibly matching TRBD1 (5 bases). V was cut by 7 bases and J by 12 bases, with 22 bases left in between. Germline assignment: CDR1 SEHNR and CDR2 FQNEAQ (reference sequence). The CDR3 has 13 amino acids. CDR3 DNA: TGTGCCAGCACCTTGGACACCACCTACGATCTGTACTTC. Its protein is CASTLDTTYDLYF.

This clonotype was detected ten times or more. CDR3 sequence (DNA): TGCGCCAGCAGCCAGGACGGACAGGGTGCGATGAACACTGAAGCTTTCTTT. Encoded protein: CASSQDGQGAMNTEAFF. This rearrangement joins TRBV4-1 to TRBJ1-1, with TRBD1 matching 8 bases. The V gene's germline CDR1 is MGHRA and CDR2 YSYEKL. V lost 3 bases to trimming and J lost 0 bases; unmatched junction nucleotides: 9. The CDR3 totals 17 residues.

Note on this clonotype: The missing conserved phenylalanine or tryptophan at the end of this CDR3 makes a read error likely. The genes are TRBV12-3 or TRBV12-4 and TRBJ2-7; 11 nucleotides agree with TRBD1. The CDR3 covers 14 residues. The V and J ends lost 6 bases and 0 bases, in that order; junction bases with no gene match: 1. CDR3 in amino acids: CASRGTGGSYEQYL. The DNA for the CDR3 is TGTGCCAGCAGGGGGACAGGGGGCTCCTACGAGCAGTACTTA.

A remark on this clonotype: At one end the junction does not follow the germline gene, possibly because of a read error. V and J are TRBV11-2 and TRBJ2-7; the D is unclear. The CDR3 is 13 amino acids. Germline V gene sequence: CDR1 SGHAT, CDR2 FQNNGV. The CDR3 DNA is TGTGCCAGTACCGTCCCGGGCACCTACGAGCTGTACTTC. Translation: CASTVPGTYELYF.

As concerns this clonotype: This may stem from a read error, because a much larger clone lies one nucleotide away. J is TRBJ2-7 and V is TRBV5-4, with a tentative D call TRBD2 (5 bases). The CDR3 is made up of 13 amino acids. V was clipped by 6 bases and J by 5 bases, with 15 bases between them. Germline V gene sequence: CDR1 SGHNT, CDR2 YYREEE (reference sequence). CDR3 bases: TGTGCCAGCAACTTAGATTGGGAGAACGAGCAGTACTTC. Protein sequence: CASNLDWENEQYF.

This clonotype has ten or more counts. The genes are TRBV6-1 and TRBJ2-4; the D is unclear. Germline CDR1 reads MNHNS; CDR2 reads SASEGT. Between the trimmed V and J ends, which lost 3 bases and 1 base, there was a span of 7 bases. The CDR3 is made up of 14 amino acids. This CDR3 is CASSEAAAKNIQYF. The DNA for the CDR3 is TGTGCCAGCAGTGAGGCGGCGGCCAAAAACATTCAGTACTTC.

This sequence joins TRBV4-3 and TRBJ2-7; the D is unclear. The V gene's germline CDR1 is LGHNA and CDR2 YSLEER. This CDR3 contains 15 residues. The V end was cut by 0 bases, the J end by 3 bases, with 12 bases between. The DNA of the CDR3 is TGCGCCAGCAGCCAAGATACAACATACTACTACGAGCAGTACTTC. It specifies CASSQDTTYYYEQYF.

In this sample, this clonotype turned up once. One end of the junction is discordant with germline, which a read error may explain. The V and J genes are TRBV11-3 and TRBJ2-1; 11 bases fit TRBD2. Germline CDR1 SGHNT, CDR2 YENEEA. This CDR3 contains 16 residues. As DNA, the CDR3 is TGTCCCAGTAGCTTAGTTAGCGGGAGGGCCCAGAATGAGCAGTTCTTC. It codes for CPSSLVSGRAQNEQFF.

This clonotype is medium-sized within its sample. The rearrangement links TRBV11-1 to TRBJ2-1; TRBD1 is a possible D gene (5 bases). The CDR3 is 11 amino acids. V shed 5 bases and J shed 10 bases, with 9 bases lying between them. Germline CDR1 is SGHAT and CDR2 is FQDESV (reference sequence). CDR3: CASSLGQEQFF. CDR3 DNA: TGTGCCAGCAGCCTCGGACAAGAGCAGTTCTTC.

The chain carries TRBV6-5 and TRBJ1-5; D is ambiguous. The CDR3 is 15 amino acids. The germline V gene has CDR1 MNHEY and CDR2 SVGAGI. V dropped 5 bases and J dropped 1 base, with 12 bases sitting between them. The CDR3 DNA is TGTGCCAGCAGTCCCCGAAGGTCAAGCAATCAGCCCCAGCATTTT. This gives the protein CASSPRRSSNQPQHF.

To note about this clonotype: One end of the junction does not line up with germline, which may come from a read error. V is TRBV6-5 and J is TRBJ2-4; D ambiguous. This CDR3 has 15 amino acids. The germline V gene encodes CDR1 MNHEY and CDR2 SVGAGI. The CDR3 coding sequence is TGTACCAGCAGTCCCAACCCTACAATTAAAAACATTCAGTACTTC. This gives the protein CTSSPNPTIKNIQYF.

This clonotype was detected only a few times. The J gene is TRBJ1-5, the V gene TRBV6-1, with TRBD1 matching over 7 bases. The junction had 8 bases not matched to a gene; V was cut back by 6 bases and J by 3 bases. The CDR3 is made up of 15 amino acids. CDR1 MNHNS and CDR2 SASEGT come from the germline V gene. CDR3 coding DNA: TGTGCCAGCAGAGACGACAGGGCCCTCAATCAGCCCCAGCATTTT. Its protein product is CASRDDRALNQPQHF.

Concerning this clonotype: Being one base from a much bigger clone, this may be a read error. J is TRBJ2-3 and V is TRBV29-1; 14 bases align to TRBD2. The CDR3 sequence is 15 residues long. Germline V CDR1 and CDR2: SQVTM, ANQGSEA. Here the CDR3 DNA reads TGCAGCTTGGGACTAGCGGGAGATGGGACAGATACGCATTATTTT. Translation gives CSLGLAGDGTDTHYF.

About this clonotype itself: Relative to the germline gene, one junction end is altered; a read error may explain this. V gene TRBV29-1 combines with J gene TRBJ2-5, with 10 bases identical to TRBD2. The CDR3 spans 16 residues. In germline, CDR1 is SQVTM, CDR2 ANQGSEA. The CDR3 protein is CSVGLISGRPREAQYF. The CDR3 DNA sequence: TGCAGCGTTGGCCTGATTAGCGGGAGGCCTCGAGAGGCCCAGTACTTC.

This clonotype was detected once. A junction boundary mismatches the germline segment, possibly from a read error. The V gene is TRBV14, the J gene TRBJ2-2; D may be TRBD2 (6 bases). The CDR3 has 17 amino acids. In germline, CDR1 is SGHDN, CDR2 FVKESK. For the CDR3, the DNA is TGTGCCAGCAGCCAAATCCCTAGGCGGGGATACACCGTGGAGCTGTTTTTT. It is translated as CASSQIPRRGYTVELFF. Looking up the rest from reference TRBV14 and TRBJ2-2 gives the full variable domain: EAGVTQFPSHSVIEKGQTVTLRCDPISGHDNLYWYRRVMGKEIKFLLHFVKESKQDESGMPNNRFLAERTGGTYSTLKVQPAELEDSGVYFCASSQIPRRGYTVELFFGEGSRLTVL.

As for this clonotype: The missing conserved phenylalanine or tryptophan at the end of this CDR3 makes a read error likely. The CDR3 DNA sequence: TGTGCCAGCAGCTTACACCCCCGTACTAGCGGGACCTCCTACGAGCAGTACATC. Translated, it gives CASSLHPRTSGTSYEQYI. This chain uses TRBV11-2 with TRBJ2-7; 10 positions match TRBD2. This CDR3 region has 18 residues. The V segment lost 2 bases and the J segment 0 bases; nucleotides outside the gene matches: 10. Germline V gene sequence: CDR1 SGHAT, CDR2 FQNNGV.

The CDR3 reads CASSLGCLGTEAFF. The CDR3 DNA sequence: TGTGCCAGCAGCTTAGGGTGCTTGGGTACTGAAGCTTTCTTT. This chain links TRBV11-2 with TRBJ1-1; D uncertain. This CDR3 comprises 14 residues. The V gene lost 1 base and the J gene lost 5 bases, with 11 bases spanning the gap. Germline V lookup: CDR1 SGHAT, CDR2 FQNNGV.

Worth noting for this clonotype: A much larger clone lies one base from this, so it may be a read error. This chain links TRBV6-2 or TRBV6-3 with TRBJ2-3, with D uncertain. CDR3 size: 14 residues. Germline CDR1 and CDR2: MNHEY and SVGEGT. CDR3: CASSPRSVVDKQYF. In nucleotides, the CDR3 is TGTGCCAGCAGTCCGAGGAGCGTCGTAGATAAGCAGTATTTT.

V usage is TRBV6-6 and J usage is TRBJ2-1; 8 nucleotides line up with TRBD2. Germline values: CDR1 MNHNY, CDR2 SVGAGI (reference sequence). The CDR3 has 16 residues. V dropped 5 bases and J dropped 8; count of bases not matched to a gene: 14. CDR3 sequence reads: CASSPGGRLGGDEQFF. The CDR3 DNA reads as TGTGCCAGCAGTCCGGGGGGGCGTCTAGGTGGGGATGAGCAGTTCTTC.

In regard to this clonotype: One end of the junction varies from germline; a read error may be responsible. In DNA form, the CDR3 reads TGTGCCAGCAGCCTACCGACTAGCAGGGCGAGCACAGATACGGAGTATTTT. Its translation is CASSLPTSRASTDTEYF. The chain uses TRBV11-2 and TRBJ2-3; TRBD2 agrees at 7 bases. This CDR3 is built from 17 residues. Germline V gene data show CDR1 as SGHAT and CDR2 as FQNNGV.

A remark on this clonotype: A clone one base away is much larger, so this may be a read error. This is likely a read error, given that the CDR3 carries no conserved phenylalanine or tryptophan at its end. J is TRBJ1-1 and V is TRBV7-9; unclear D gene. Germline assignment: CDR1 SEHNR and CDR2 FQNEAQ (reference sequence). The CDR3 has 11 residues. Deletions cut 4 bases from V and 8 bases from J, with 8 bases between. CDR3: CASSSQREAFL. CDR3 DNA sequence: TGTGCCAGCAGCTCTCAGAGAGAAGCTTTCCTT.